This passage covers 10 T cell receptor beta chains from one sample sequenced in a study of post-analysis software for immune sequencing data. Unique molecular identifiers were carried by the TCR beta cDNA libraries. Via MiXCR, TCRdb re-called the PCR reads, giving one row per CDR3 protein. The table lists 650,000 to 850,000 distinct CDR3 sequences, around 53% of them singletons. Their cognate antigens are unknown. Whole-study findings and limits: TRBV5-6, TRBV5-1 and TRBV20-1 belonged to a set of roughly five TRBV segments that were more frequent in patients than controls.

Sequences were obtained from blood. The source is a girl aged 10-17 years with multiple sclerosis.

The rearrangement uses TRBV7-9 and TRBJ2-3; the D is unclear. Germline CDR1 and CDR2: SEHNR and FQNEAQ (reference sequence). The CDR3 sequence is 14 residues long. Trimming cost V 1 base and J 3 bases, with 8 bases left between them. CDR3 in amino acids: CASSLVPETDTQYF. CDR3 sequence (DNA): TGTGCCAGCAGCTTAGTGCCAGAAACAGATACGCAGTATTTT.

CDR3 sequence: CATSPGGGRPPWTGELFF. The CDR3 coding sequence is TGTGCCACCAGTCCAGGGGGCGGGAGGCCGCCCTGGACCGGGGAGCTGTTTTTT. V usage is TRBV24-1 and J usage is TRBJ2-2, with D possibly being TRBD1 or TRBD2 (8 bases each). Germline-derived CDR1 and CDR2 are KGHDR and SFDVKD. Trimming shortened V by 6 bases and J by 5 bases, and 24 bases separated the two germline ends. There are 18 residues in the CDR3.

This clonotype was counted a few times. The J gene is TRBJ2-1, the V gene TRBV20-1; D unresolved. V was shortened by 1 base and J by 9 bases, with 7 bases between the two germline ends. Germline lookup yields CDR1 DFQATT and CDR2 SNEGSKA (reference sequence). There are 11 residues in the CDR3. The CDR3: CSARAYSEQFF. The DNA for the CDR3 is TGCAGTGCTAGAGCTTATAGTGAGCAGTTCTTC.

J is TRBJ2-7 and V is TRBV7-9, with 8 bases that match TRBD1. The CDR3 spans 16 residues. The V gene's germline CDR1 is SEHNR and CDR2 FQNEAQ (reference sequence). V lost 4 bases to trimming and J lost 5 bases; unmatched junction nucleotides: 13. The CDR3 coding sequence is TGTGCCAGCAGCTCCCCGCTTCGACAGGGGACCCACGAGCAGTACTTC. Protein sequence: CASSSPLRQGTHEQYF.

This clonotype was counted only a few times. This chain joins TRBV7-9 and TRBJ2-5; D not certain. V gave up 5 bases and J gave up 5 bases, with 9 bases separating them. Germline CDR1 and CDR2: SEHNR and FQNEAQ (reference sequence). CDR3 length equals 12 residues. This CDR3 reads CASSEKRETQYF. The CDR3 DNA follows: TGTGCCAGCAGCGAGAAGAGGGAGACCCAGTACTTC.

This clonotype was observed a handful of times. The junction departs from germline at one end; a sequencing error may be responsible. The chain recombines TRBV10-3 with TRBJ2-5; 15 nucleotides match TRBD2. The CDR3 is 18 amino acids. Germline-derived CDR1 and CDR2 are ENHRY and SYGVKD. The CDR3: CAIRSPGLAGGLQEIQYF. The CDR3 nucleotides are TGTGCCATCAGATCTCCGGGACTAGCGGGAGGACTACAAGAGATCCAGTACTTC.

This chain joins TRBV7-8 and TRBJ2-5, with D possibly TRBD2 on 5 matching bases. The CDR3 is 12 amino acids. Germline loops: CDR1 SGHVS, CDR2 FQNEAQ. V was shortened by 1 base and J by 10 bases, with 10 bases between the two germline ends. CDR3 nucleotide sequence: TGTGCCAGCAGCTTAGAGGGAGTTGACCAGTACTTC. Translation gives CASSLEGVDQYF.

The V call is TRBV11-1, the J call TRBJ1-2, with 11 bases aligning to TRBD1. Per germline, CDR1 SGHAT and CDR2 FQDESV (reference sequence). V lost 5 bases, J lost 8 bases, and 10 bases stayed unmatched. CDR3 length equals 15 residues. DNA of the CDR3: TGTGCCAGCAGCACCAGTGGACAGGGGGCCGGGGGCTACACCTTC. Its translation is CASSTSGQGAGGYTF.

The chain joins TRBV5-5 to TRBJ2-2; D gene unclear. Germline V gene data show CDR1 as SGHKS and CDR2 as YYEKEE (reference sequence). The CDR3 has 14 amino acids. The V and J ends lost 1 base and 3 bases respectively, with 7 bases between them. CDR3 sequence (DNA): TGTGCCAGCAGCTTGAGTATCGACACCGGGGAGCTGTTTTTT. It encodes CASSLSIDTGELFF. Full variable domain (remainder filled in from reference TRBV5-5 and TRBJ2-2): DAGVTQSPTHLIKTRGQQVTLRCSPISGHKSVSWYQQVLGQGPQFIFQYYEKEERGRGNFPDRFSARQFPNYSSELNVNALLLGDSALYLCASSLSIDTGELFFGEGSRLTVL.

The chain combines TRBV5-1 with TRBJ2-5; possible D gene TRBD1, 6 bases. V was cut by 4 bases and J by 4 bases, with 17 bases left in between. Germline CDR1 SGHRS, CDR2 YFSETQ. The CDR3 totals 15 residues. The CDR3 region has the DNA TGCGCCAGCAGCCCATACGCAGGGGCAGGAGAGACCCAGTACTTC. It codes for CASSPYAGAGETQYF. Using reference TRBV5-1 and TRBJ2-5 for the parts outside the CDR3, the full variable domain is KAGVTQTPRYLIKTRGQQVTLSCSPISGHRSVSWYQQTPGQGLQFLFEYFSETQRNKGNFPGRFSGRQFSNSRSEMNVSTLELGDSALYLCASSPYAGAGETQYFGPGTRLLVL.